The sequence of this T cell receptor (beta chain) was determined in a study of blood T cell repertoires in COVID-19. About the research overall: Sample material is recorded as cDNA or gDNA derived from T cells, B-cell-depleted T cells, or PBMCs.

The junction had 6 bases not matched to a gene; V was cut back by 4 bases and J by 6 bases. The CDR3 length is 14 residues. From germline, CDR1 is SGDLS and CDR2 YYNGEE. Original processing methods: Estimation of nucleated cell counts relied on the amplification of reference gene primers. Profiling relied on immunoSEQ multiplex PCR, and the TCRdb table lists in-frame clones only, not all of them. V, J and clone size reflect that table, while D and trimming were determined from the DNA. The sample includes 240,000 or so clones, approximately 86% of them seen just once. The rearrangement links TRBV9 to TRBJ2-7; TRBD2 matches 11 bases. The sample comprised peripheral blood. The sequence was collected from a man in his sixties who had recovered from COVID-19. The CDR3 is CASSPSTSGAEQYF. CDR3 coding DNA: TGTGCCAGCAGCCCCTCGACTAGCGGGGCCGAGCAGTACTTC.